This TCR beta chain was documented in a study of yellow fever vaccine responses in identical twins. Points on this clonotype: The antigen is undetermined.

Via MiXCR, TCRdb re-called the RT-PCR reads, giving one row per CDR3 protein. The profile shows roughly 36,000 distinct CDR3 sequences, roughly 60% of them singletons. The study's findings and limits: Reportedly, the T cell response mounted by twins to vaccine seemed partly convergent, partly personalized.

V lost 0 bases to trimming and J lost 3 bases, with 5 bases between them. CDR1 and CDR2 from the germline V gene are ENHRY and SYGVKD. The CDR3 is 13 residues long. The TCR originated in a woman aged 18 to 35 who received the yellow fever vaccine. The gene calls are TRBV10-3 and TRBJ1-1, with D hard to call. The sequenced sample was T cells from blood (PBMCs), unsorted or a sorted subset (not recorded which), obtained before or after yellow fever vaccination (not recorded which). As DNA, the CDR3 is TGTGCCATCAGTGAGTCGCGGGACACTGAAGCTTTCTTT. Translated, it gives CAISESRDTEAFF.